This T cell receptor beta chain was profiled in a study of spatial heterogeneity in lung cancer. On the study more broadly: In raw reads, more than nine appearances on average were recorded for each unique TCR and UMI combination. Study outcomes and limitations: It was found that expanded intratumoral alpha and beta TCR counts tracked tumor mutation counts.

This clonotype was found a few times. As yet, its antigen is unknown. MiXCR was run by TCRdb on the 5' RACE reads, yielding one entry per CDR3 protein. The table lists around 20,000 distinct CDR3 sequences, roughly 5.8% of them singletons. The sample's time point: sample taken at primary tumor resection. From germline, CDR1 is LGHNT and CDR2 FRNRAP. The CDR3 length is 13 residues. Trimming stripped 6 bases from V and 6 bases from J, with 12 bases between. The clonotype comes from a female donor with early-stage non-small cell lung cancer. This chain joins TRBV12-5 and TRBJ2-1, with D perhaps TRBD2 (5 bases). Here the sequenced sample was lung tumor tissue, taken at surgery. CDR3 in amino acids: CASGHGELNEQFF. The CDR3 bases are TGTGCTAGTGGCCACGGGGAACTCAATGAGCAGTTCTTC.